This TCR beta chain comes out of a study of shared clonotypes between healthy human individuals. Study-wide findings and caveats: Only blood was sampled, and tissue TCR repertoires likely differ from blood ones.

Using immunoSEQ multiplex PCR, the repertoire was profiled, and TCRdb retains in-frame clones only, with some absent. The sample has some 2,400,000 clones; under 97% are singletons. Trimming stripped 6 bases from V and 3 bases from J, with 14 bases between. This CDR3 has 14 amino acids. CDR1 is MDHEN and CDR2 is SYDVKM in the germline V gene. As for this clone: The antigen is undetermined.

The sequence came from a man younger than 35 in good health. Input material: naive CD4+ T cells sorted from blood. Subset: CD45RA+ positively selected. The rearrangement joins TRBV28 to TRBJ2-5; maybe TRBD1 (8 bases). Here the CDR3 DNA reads TGTGCCAGCAGGAATACAGGGGGGGAAGAGACCCAGTACTTC. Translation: CASRNTGGEETQYF.